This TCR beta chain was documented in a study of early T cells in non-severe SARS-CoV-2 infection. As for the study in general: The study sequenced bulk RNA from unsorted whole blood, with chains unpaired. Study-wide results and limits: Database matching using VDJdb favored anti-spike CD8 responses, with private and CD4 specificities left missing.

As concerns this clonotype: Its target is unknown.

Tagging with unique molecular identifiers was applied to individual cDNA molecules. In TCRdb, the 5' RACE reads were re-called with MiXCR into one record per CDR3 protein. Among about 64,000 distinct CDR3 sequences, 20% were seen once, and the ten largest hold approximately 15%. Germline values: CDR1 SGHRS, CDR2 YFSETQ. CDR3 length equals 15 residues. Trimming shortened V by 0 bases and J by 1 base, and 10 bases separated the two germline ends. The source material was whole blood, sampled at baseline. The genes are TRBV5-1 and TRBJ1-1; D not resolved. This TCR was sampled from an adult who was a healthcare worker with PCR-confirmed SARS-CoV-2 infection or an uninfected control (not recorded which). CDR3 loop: CASSLAGQRNTEAFF. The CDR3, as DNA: TGCGCCAGCAGCTTGGCCGGGCAGAGGAACACTGAAGCTTTCTTT. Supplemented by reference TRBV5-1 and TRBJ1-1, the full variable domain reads KAGVTQTPRYLIKTRGQQVTLSCSPISGHRSVSWYQQTPGQGLQFLFEYFSETQRNKGNFPGRFSGRQFSNSRSEMNVSTLELGDSALYLCASSLAGQRNTEAFFGQGTRLTVV.